The 12 T cell receptor beta chains below all came from one sample that was sequenced in a study of T cell repertoires in cytomegalovirus infection. One entry per CDR3 protein results from TCRdb running MiXCR on the reads. The sample holds a few hundred thousand distinct CDR3 sequences, approximately 26% seen once. The sample was PBMCs. Receptor source: a human donor in good health (CMV status not recorded). Some clones in this sample may be carry-over from other donors' samples.

This clonotype was seen only a few times. The CDR3 region is CASSRTQGYGYTF. The CDR3 bases are TGTGCCAGCAGCCGAACCCAGGGTTATGGCTACACCTTC. The chain joins TRBV11-2 to TRBJ1-2, with D possibly TRBD1 on 5 matching bases. From germline, CDR1 is SGHAT and CDR2 FQNNGV. V lost 5 bases, J lost 5 bases, and 12 bases lay in between. The CDR3 is 13 residues long.

This chain joins TRBV2 and TRBJ1-6, with D perhaps matching TRBD1 (6 bases). The CDR3 is 14 amino acids. Germline assignment: CDR1 SNHLY and CDR2 FYNNEI. V was cut by 3 bases and J by 6 bases, with 9 bases left in between. The CDR3 DNA reads as TGTGCCAGCAGTGACGGACAGCTTAATTCACCCCTCCACTTT. Translation gives CASSDGQLNSPLHF.

This clonotype was detected a few times. This chain connects TRBV6-2 or TRBV6-3 to TRBJ2-1; weak D call: TRBD1 (5 bases). Trimming removed 10 bases at V and 4 bases at J, with 17 bases between. The CDR3 runs 14 residues. Germline V gives CDR1 MNHEY, CDR2 SVGEGT. The CDR3 sequence: CATLRETDYNEQFF. The CDR3 DNA reads as TGTGCCACCCTCCGTGAGACAGATTACAATGAGCAGTTCTTC.

The rearrangement uses TRBV20-1 and TRBJ2-5, with 8 bases identical to TRBD2. The CDR3 is 14 residues long. Germline CDR1 reads DFQATT; CDR2 reads SNEGSKA (reference sequence). With 4 bases clipped from V and 4 bases from J, the junction kept 8 bases outside the gene matches. The CDR3: CSAKNGRAGETQYF. CDR3 nucleotide sequence: TGCAGTGCTAAAAACGGGAGGGCGGGAGAGACCCAGTACTTC.

The CDR3 nucleotides read TGCAGTGCTATTCTAGCGGGCACTTTGCAAGAGACCCAGTACTTC. Protein sequence: CSAILAGTLQETQYF. The rearrangement joins TRBV20-1 to TRBJ2-5, with 8 bases aligning to TRBD2. Germline loops: CDR1 DFQATT, CDR2 SNEGSKA (reference sequence). Germline trimming cut 4 bases from V and 2 bases from J; bases unmatched to any gene: 9. The CDR3 totals 15 residues.

This clonotype was counted ten times or more. J is TRBJ1-5 and V is TRBV7-2; 7 positions agree with TRBD1. This CDR3 comprises 15 residues. With 5 bases clipped from V and 3 bases from J, the junction kept 7 bases outside the gene matches. Germline V gene data show CDR1 as SGHTA and CDR2 as FQGNSA. CDR3 DNA: TGTGCCAGCAGCCTGACAGGGAGGAACAATCAGCCCCAGCATTTT. Translated: CASSLTGRNNQPQHF.

The chain is built from TRBV6-5 and TRBJ2-1; D possibly corresponds to TRBD2 (5 bases). The germline V and J ends were trimmed by 6 bases and 6 bases, with 18 bases remaining between them. This CDR3 region has 15 residues. Germline CDR1 is MNHEY and CDR2 is SVGAGI. The CDR3 region has the DNA TGTGCCAGCAGCGGCCGGGGTAACCCCGCCAATGAGCAGTTCTTC. Protein sequence: CASSGRGNPANEQFF.

This clonotype was seen only a few times. The chain carries TRBV20-1 and TRBJ2-3, with TRBD2 matching 8 bases. This CDR3 is 16 amino acids long. The V segment lost 6 bases and the J segment 1 base; nucleotides outside the gene matches: 12. In germline, CDR1 is DFQATT, CDR2 SNEGSKA (reference sequence). The CDR3, as DNA: TGCAGTGCCCTAAACCCGACTAGCGACGGCACAGATACGCAGTATTTT. Protein product: CSALNPTSDGTDTQYF.

The chain links TRBV25-1 to TRBJ2-7; either TRBD1 or TRBD2 may fit D (5 bases each). The CDR3 has 14 residues. Trimming stripped 8 bases from V and 3 bases from J, with 17 bases between. Per the germline V gene, CDR1 is MGHDK and CDR2 is SYGVNS. The CDR3 DNA follows: TGTGCCAGCGGGGGAACGGGACCTTACTACGAGCAGTACTTC. This codes for CASGGTGPYYEQYF.

This clonotype was counted a few times. This sequence joins TRBV18 and TRBJ2-2; maybe TRBD2 (5 bases). Trimming stripped 6 bases from V and 5 bases from J, with 19 bases between. Germline CDR1 and CDR2: KGHSH and LQKENI. The CDR3 is 16 amino acids. The CDR3 DNA follows: TGTGCCAGCTCTCCTCGGAGCCCGGACTCAACCGGGGAGCTGTTTTTT. It yields the protein CASSPRSPDSTGELFF.

The chain combines TRBV19 with TRBJ2-1; D is uncertain. Germline CDR1 reads LNHDA; CDR2 reads SQIVND (reference sequence). Trimming took off 6 bases at V and 4 bases at J, with 13 bases between the two ends. This CDR3 contains 14 residues. The CDR3 reads CASRKDRGYNEQFF. Written as DNA, the CDR3 is TGTGCCAGTAGGAAGGACCGCGGATACAATGAGCAGTTCTTC. Together with reference TRBV19 and TRBJ2-1, the CDR3 gives the full variable domain: DGGITQSPKYLFRKEGQNVTLSCEQNLNHDAMYWYRQDPGQGLRLIYYSQIVNDFQKGDIAEGYSVSREKKESFPLTVTSAQKNPTAFYLCASRKDRGYNEQFFGPGTRLTVL.

This clonotype has more than one count but fewer than ten. J is TRBJ2-7 and V is TRBV19; the D gene could be TRBD1 or TRBD2 (5 bases each). The V gene's germline CDR1 is LNHDA and CDR2 SQIVND (reference sequence). CDR3 length: 16 residues. Trimming removed 3 bases from V and 2 bases from J, with 17 bases in between. CDR3 sequence (DNA): TGTGCCAGTAGTATTGGGGGATTAGGTAGAACCTACGAGCAGTACTTC. Protein: CASSIGGLGRTYEQYF.